A single sample is the source of the 27 T cell receptor beta chains below, sequenced in a study of cytomegalovirus exposure and HLA in healthy donors. PCR used 60 Vbeta primers and 13 Jbeta primers. The assay was immunoSEQ multiplex PCR, and TCRdb's table has in-frame clones only and misses some. The sample consists of approximately 110,000 clones, 70% to 80% of them appearing once. Source material: PBMCs. These receptors came from a man younger than 40 in good health and CMV-seronegative.

The chain employs TRBV27 and TRBJ1-2; possibly TRBD1 for D (5 bases). Germline loops: CDR1 MNHEY, CDR2 SMNVEV (reference sequence). The CDR3 has 14 residues. Deletions cut 2 bases from V and 0 bases from J, with 7 bases between. The chain's CDR3 is CASSLRQSNYGYTF. In nucleotides, the CDR3 is TGTGCCAGCAGTTTAAGACAGTCTAACTATGGCTACACCTTC.

V and J are TRBV28 and TRBJ1-4; 8 bases agree with TRBD1. This CDR3 has 14 amino acids. The junction had 5 bases not matched to a gene; V was cut back by 3 bases and J by 8 bases. Per germline, CDR1 MDHEN and CDR2 SYDVKM. Here the CDR3 reads CASSLADRDEKLFF. The CDR3 region has the DNA TGTGCCAGCAGTTTGGCGGACAGGGACGAAAAACTGTTTTTT.

The rearrangement joins TRBV2 to TRBJ1-5; D might be TRBD1 (6 bases). Trimming removed 3 bases at V and 5 bases at J, with 26 bases between. From germline, CDR1 is SNHLY and CDR2 FYNNEI. This CDR3 comprises 19 residues. The CDR3, as DNA: TGTGCCAGCAGTGATCCCACGGGGACAAACCCTCAATGGGATCAGCCCCAGCATTTT. This sequence encodes CASSDPTGTNPQWDQPQHF. Supplemented by reference TRBV2 and TRBJ1-5, the full variable domain reads EPEVTQTPSHQVTQMGQEVILRCVPISNHLYFYWYRQILGQKVEFLVSFYNNEISEKSEIFDDQFSVERPDGSNFTLKIRSTKLEDSAMYFCASSDPTGTNPQWDQPQHFGDGTRLSIL.

This chain joins TRBV11-2 and TRBJ2-7; tentative D call: TRBD2 (6 bases). Per the germline V gene, CDR1 is SGHAT and CDR2 is FQNNGV. The CDR3 totals 13 residues. The V and J ends lost 5 bases and 6 bases respectively, with 14 bases between them. In DNA form, the CDR3 reads TGTGCCAGCAGCCTCGCGGGACGTGTCGAGCAGTACTTC. Its protein product is CASSLAGRVEQYF. The whole variable domain, filled in from reference TRBV11-2 and TRBJ2-7, reads EAGVAQSPRYKIIEKRQSVAFWCNPISGHATLYWYQQILGQGPKLLIQFQNNGVVDDSQLPKDRFSAERLKGVDSTLKIQPAKLEDSAVYLCASSLAGRVEQYFGPGTRLTVT.

The J gene is TRBJ2-1, the V gene TRBV12-5; TRBD1 matches 11 bases. The CDR3 has 15 amino acids. With 5 bases clipped from V and 4 bases from J, the junction kept 4 bases outside the gene matches. Looked up from germline, CDR1 is LGHNT and CDR2 is FRNRAP. The CDR3 sequence: CASGPDRGPYNEQFF. CDR3 coding DNA: TGTGCTAGTGGTCCGGACAGGGGGCCGTACAATGAGCAGTTCTTC.

The chain has TRBV2 and TRBJ2-7; TRBD1 is a possible D gene (6 bases). Trimming took off 5 bases at V and 5 bases at J, with 16 bases between the two ends. From germline, CDR1 is SNHLY and CDR2 FYNNEI. The CDR3 is made up of 14 amino acids. As DNA, the CDR3 is TGTGCCAGCAGTTTACTACAGGGTCCCCACGAGCAGTACTTC. As protein: CASSLLQGPHEQYF.

A few counts support this clone. This sample also contains other DNA sequences that code for the same CDR3. This rearrangement joins TRBV27 to TRBJ1-2; D is unresolved. Germline V lookup: CDR1 MNHEY, CDR2 SMNVEV (reference sequence). Trimming took off 2 bases at V and 6 bases at J, with 10 bases between the two ends. This CDR3 region has 13 residues. The DNA for the CDR3 is TGTGCCAGCAGTTTAACCGGGGTAAATGGCTACACCTTC. Translation gives CASSLTGVNGYTF.

This chain links TRBV5-4 with TRBJ2-2; the match to TRBD1 covers 7 bases. Germline CDR1 reads SGHNT; CDR2 reads YYREEE (reference sequence). V was pared by 2 bases and J by 1 base, with 2 bases of the junction left unmatched. The CDR3 is 15 amino acids. In nucleotides, the CDR3 is TGTGCCAGCAGCTTCAGGACAGGGAACACCGGGGAGCTGTTTTTT. Amino acids: CASSFRTGNTGELFF.

The chain recombines TRBV19 with TRBJ1-4; D call uncertain. Per germline, CDR1 LNHDA and CDR2 SQIVND (reference sequence). V lost 3 bases to trimming and J lost 4 bases, with 9 bases between them. The CDR3 length is 14 residues. The CDR3 DNA is TGTGCCAGTAGTATCAGCGATGTTAATGAAAAACTGTTTTTT. It encodes CASSISDVNEKLFF.

The chain links TRBV11-3 to TRBJ2-7, with TRBD1 matching over 9 bases. Unmatched junction bases numbered 12, after V lost 5 bases and J lost 7 bases. From germline, CDR1 is SGHNT and CDR2 YENEEA. The CDR3 loop spans 15 amino acids. The CDR3 here is CASSGPGTGSGEQYF. For the CDR3, the DNA is TGTGCCAGCAGCGGGCCCGGGACAGGGAGTGGAGAGCAGTACTTC.

V gene TRBV15 combines with J gene TRBJ2-5; TRBD1 matches at 9 bases. Germline V gene data show CDR1 as LNHNV and CDR2 as YYDKDF (reference sequence). This CDR3 contains 15 residues. Trimming took 5 bases from V and 4 from J; bases not matched to a gene: 8. CDR3 coding DNA: TGTGCCACCAGCTCCTATGGGACAGGGACAGAGACCCAGTACTTC. Translated, it gives CATSSYGTGTETQYF.

This clone was recorded once. The CDR3: CASSLYTEAFF. The CDR3, as DNA: TGTGCCAGCAGCTTGTACACTGAAGCTTTCTTT. This chain uses TRBV2 with TRBJ1-1, with no clear D. This CDR3 spans 11 amino acids. V lost 6 bases and J 3 bases, leaving 5 bases between the germline ends. Germline V gives CDR1 SNHLY, CDR2 FYNNEI.

This rearrangement joins TRBV6-1 to TRBJ1-2; maybe TRBD1 (5 bases). V gave up 2 bases and J gave up 10 bases, with 14 bases separating them. Per germline, CDR1 MNHNS and CDR2 SASEGT. This CDR3 region has 13 residues. Here the CDR3 reads CASSEMAGRVYTF. The CDR3 coding sequence is TGTGCCAGCAGTGAAATGGCAGGGCGAGTCTACACCTTC.

A single count supports this clone. The chain carries TRBV19 and TRBJ2-1; D possibly corresponds to TRBD1 (5 bases). Germline CDR1 is LNHDA and CDR2 is SQIVND (reference sequence). CDR3 length: 12 amino acids. The V and J ends lost 3 bases and 5 bases respectively, with 5 bases between them. CDR3 sequence (DNA): TGTGCCAGTAGTATCAGGGACAATGAGCAGTTCTTC. Encoded protein: CASSIRDNEQFF. The whole variable domain, filled in from reference TRBV19 and TRBJ2-1, reads DGGITQSPKYLFRKEGQNVTLSCEQNLNHDAMYWYRQDPGQGLRLIYYSQIVNDFQKGDIAEGYSVSREKKESFPLTVTSAQKNPTAFYLCASSIRDNEQFFGPGTRLTVL.

The chain links TRBV5-6 to TRBJ2-5; 7 bases align to TRBD1. The J call may not be correct, given that the DNA end is closer to TRBJ2-7. Germline CDR1 is SGHDT and CDR2 is YYEEEE. CDR3 length: 15 residues. CDR3 protein: CASSLVDRAAYEQYF. The CDR3 bases are TGTGCCAGCAGCTTGGTAGACAGGGCGGCATACGAGCAGTACTTC.

This clone was observed a few times. The V call is TRBV15, the J call TRBJ1-1; 7 bases are a match to TRBD1. In germline, CDR1 is LNHNV, CDR2 YYDKDF (reference sequence). The CDR3 length is 15 residues. Losses at the gene ends were 1 base for V and 4 bases for J; bases not matched to a gene: 6. CDR3 coding DNA: TGTGCCACCAGCAGAGGTGCAGGGGGAACCACTGAAGCTTTCTTT. This translates into CATSRGAGGTTEAFF.

The V and J genes are TRBV10-2 and TRBJ2-7; 7 nucleotides align to TRBD1. Germline V gives CDR1 WSHSY, CDR2 SAAADI. The CDR3 is 15 residues long. Germline trimming cut 6 bases from V and 0 bases from J; bases unmatched to any gene: 8. The CDR3 DNA sequence: TGCGCCAGCAGGGCTCCGGGACAGAACTCCTACGAGCAGTACTTC. It specifies CASRAPGQNSYEQYF.

V is TRBV19 and J is TRBJ2-5; 11 bases match TRBD1. The CDR3 covers 16 residues. Looked up from germline, CDR1 is LNHDA and CDR2 is SQIVND (reference sequence). The V gene end was trimmed by 6 bases and the J gene end by 3 bases; junction bases not matched to a gene: 9. The CDR3: CASSSLRDRGKETQYF. The CDR3 region has the DNA TGTGCCAGTAGCTCCCTCCGGGACAGGGGGAAAGAGACCCAGTACTTC.

The chain joins TRBV19 to TRBJ2-7, with 7 positions matching TRBD2. The CDR3 sequence is 13 residues long. Germline CDR1 reads LNHDA; CDR2 reads SQIVND (reference sequence). Trimming removed 5 bases from V and 3 bases from J; junction bases left unmatched: 4. CDR3 sequence (DNA): TGTGCCAGTAGTTGGGGGGGAAGCTACGAGCAGTACTTC. Translation gives CASSWGGSYEQYF. Full variable domain (remainder filled in from reference TRBV19 and TRBJ2-7): DGGITQSPKYLFRKEGQNVTLSCEQNLNHDAMYWYRQDPGQGLRLIYYSQIVNDFQKGDIAEGYSVSREKKESFPLTVTSAQKNPTAFYLCASSWGGSYEQYFGPGTRLTVT.

V and J are TRBV6-5 and TRBJ2-7, with TRBD1 matching over 10 bases. The germline V gene has CDR1 MNHEY and CDR2 SVGAGI. This CDR3 region has 13 residues. The junction had 2 bases not matched to a gene; V was cut back by 7 bases and J by 2 bases. In DNA, the CDR3 is TGTGCCAGCAAGGGACAGGGGACCTACGAGCAGTACTTC. It specifies CASKGQGTYEQYF.

The V and J genes are TRBV10-3 and TRBJ2-7; D is perhaps TRBD1 (8 bases). Trimming shortened V by 11 bases and J by 3 bases, and 20 bases separated the two germline ends. This CDR3 has 14 residues. Looked up from germline, CDR1 is ENHRY and CDR2 is SYGVKD. The CDR3, as DNA: TGTGCCGTGACAGGGGATGGGGACTACTACGAGCAGTACTTC. Its protein product is CAVTGDGDYYEQYF.

This clone was seen repeatedly, ten times or more. The chain has TRBV29-1 and TRBJ2-7; tentatively, D is TRBD2 (5 bases). CDR1 is SQVTM and CDR2 is ANQGSEA in the germline V gene. V was clipped by 6 bases and J by 2 bases, with 11 bases between them. This CDR3 spans 12 amino acids. This CDR3 is CSVRTLPYEQYF. CDR3 sequence (DNA): TGCAGCGTCAGGACTTTACCCTACGAGCAGTACTTC.

V gene TRBV28 combines with J gene TRBJ1-2, with 7 bases fitting TRBD1. The CDR3 is 13 residues long. Germline CDR1 MDHEN, CDR2 SYDVKM. Trimming cost V 6 bases and J 3 bases; bases outside gene matches: 4. The CDR3 DNA follows: TGTGCCAGCAGCCGGGGACAGTACTATGGCTACACCTTC. Protein product: CASSRGQYYGYTF.

This clone was seen a few times. The chain employs TRBV2 and TRBJ1-4; 8 positions match TRBD1. The CDR3 length is 18 residues. Germline V gene sequence: CDR1 SNHLY, CDR2 FYNNEI. Losses at the gene ends were 6 bases for V and 3 bases for J; bases not matched to a gene: 15. The CDR3: CASSGVAGGMEANEKLFF. The DNA of the CDR3 is TGTGCCAGCAGCGGTGTGGCAGGGGGCATGGAAGCTAATGAAAAACTGTTTTTT.

This clone has a single count. V gene TRBV7-2 combines with J gene TRBJ1-1, with TRBD1 matching 10 bases. The V gene's germline CDR1 is SGHTA and CDR2 FQGNSA. The CDR3 covers 15 residues. Losses at the gene ends were 5 bases for V and 6 bases for J; bases not matched to a gene: 9. For the CDR3, the DNA is TGTGCCAGCAGCACACCGACAGGGGGCTGGGCTGAAGCTTTCTTT. Protein: CASSTPTGGWAEAFF.

The chain combines TRBV5-1 with TRBJ2-5; D might be TRBD1 (5 bases). This CDR3 is 15 amino acids long. V was clipped by 0 bases and J by 1 base, with 10 bases between them. Germline lookup yields CDR1 SGHRS and CDR2 YFSETQ. As DNA, the CDR3 is TGCGCCAGCAGCTTGGACCTGGGGCCCCAAGAGACCCAGTACTTC. As protein: CASSLDLGPQETQYF.

This clone was counted a single time. The V gene is TRBV27, the J gene TRBJ1-5, with unresolved D. Germline assignment: CDR1 MNHEY and CDR2 SMNVEV (reference sequence). CDR3 length equals 13 residues. The germline V and J ends were trimmed by 2 bases and 7 bases, with 9 bases remaining between them. CDR3 coding DNA: TGTGCCAGCAGTTTAGAGGGTTGGCAGCCCCAGCATTTT. This gives the protein CASSLEGWQPQHF.